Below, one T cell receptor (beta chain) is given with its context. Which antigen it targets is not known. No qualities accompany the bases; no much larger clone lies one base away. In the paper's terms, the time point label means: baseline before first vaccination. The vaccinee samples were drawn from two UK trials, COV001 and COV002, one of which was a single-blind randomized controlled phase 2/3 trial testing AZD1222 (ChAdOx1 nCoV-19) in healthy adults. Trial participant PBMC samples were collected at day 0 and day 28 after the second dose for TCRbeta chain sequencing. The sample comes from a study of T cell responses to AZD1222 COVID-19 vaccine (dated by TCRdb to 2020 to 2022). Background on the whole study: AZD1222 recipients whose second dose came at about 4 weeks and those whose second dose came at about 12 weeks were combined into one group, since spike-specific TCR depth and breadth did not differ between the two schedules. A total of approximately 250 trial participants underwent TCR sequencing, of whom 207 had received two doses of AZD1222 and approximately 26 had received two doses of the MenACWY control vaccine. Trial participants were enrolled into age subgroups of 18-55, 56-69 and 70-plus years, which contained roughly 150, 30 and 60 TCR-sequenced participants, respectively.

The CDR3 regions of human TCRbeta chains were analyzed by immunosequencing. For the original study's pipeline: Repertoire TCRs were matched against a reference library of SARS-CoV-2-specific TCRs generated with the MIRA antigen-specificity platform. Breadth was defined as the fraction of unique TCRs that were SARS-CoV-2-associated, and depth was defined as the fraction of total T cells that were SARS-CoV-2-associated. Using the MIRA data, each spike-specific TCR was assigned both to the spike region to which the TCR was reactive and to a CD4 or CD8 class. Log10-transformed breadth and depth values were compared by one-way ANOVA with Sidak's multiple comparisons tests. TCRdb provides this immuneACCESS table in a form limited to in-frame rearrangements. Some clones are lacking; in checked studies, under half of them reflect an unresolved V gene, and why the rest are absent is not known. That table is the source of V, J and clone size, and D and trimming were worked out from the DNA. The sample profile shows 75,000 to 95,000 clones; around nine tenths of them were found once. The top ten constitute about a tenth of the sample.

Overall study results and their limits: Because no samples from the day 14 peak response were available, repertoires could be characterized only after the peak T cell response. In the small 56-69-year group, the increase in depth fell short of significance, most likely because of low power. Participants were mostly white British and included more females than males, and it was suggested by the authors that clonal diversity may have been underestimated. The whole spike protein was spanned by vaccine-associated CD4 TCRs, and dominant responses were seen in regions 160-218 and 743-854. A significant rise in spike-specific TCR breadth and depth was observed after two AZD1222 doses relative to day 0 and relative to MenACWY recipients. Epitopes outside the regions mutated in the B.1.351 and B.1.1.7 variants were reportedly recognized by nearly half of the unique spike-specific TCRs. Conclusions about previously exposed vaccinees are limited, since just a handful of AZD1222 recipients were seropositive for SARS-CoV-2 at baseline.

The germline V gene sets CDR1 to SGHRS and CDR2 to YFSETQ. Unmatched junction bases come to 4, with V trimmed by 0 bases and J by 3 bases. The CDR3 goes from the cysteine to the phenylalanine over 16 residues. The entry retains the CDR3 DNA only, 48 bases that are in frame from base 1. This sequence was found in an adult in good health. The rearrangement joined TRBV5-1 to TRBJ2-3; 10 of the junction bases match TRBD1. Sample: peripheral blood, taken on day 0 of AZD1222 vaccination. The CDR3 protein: CASSLAGDRGTDTQYF. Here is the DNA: TGCGCCAGCAGCTTGGCCGGGGACAGGGGAACAGATACGCAGTATTTT.